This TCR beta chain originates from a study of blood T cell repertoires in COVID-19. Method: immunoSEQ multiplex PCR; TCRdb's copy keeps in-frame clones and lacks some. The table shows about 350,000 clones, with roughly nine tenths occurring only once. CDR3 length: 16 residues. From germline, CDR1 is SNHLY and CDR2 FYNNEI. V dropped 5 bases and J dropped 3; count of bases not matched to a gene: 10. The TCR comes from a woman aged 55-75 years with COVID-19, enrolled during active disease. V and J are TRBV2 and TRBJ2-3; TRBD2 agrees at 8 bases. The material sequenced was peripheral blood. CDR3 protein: CASSTQRTSRTDTQYF. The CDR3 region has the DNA TGTGCCAGCAGTACCCAGCGGACTAGCAGGACAGATACGCAGTATTTT.